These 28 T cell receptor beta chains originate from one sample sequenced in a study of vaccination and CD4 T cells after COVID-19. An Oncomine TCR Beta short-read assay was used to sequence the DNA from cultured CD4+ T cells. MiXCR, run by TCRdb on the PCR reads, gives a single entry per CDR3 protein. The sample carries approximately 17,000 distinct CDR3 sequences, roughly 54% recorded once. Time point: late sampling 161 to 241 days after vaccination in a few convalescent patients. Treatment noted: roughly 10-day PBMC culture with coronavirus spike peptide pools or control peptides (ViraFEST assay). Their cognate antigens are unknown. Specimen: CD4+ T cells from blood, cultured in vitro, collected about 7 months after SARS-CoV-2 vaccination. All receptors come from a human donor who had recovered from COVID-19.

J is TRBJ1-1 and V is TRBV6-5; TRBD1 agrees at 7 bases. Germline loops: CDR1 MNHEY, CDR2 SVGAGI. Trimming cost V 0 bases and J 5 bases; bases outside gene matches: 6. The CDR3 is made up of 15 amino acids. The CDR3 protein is CASSYSRQGGTEAFF. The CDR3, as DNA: TGTGCCAGCAGTTACTCGAGACAGGGTGGGACTGAAGCTTTCTTT.

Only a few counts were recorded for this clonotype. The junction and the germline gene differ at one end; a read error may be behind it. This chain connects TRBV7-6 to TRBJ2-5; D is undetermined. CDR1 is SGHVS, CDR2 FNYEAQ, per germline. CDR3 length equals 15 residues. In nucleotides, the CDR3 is TGTGCTAGCAGCTTACTAATTGGTGCGGAAGAGACCCAGTACTTC. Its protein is CASSLLIGAEETQYF.

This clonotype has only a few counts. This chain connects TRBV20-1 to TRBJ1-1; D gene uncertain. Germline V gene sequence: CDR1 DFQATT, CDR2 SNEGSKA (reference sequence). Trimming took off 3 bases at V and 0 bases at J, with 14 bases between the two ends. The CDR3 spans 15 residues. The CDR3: CSASGRSKMNTEAFF. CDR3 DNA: TGCAGTGCTAGTGGGCGGAGTAAAATGAACACTGAAGCTTTCTTT.

As DNA, the CDR3 is TGTGCCAGCAGGACTAGCGGCACAGATACGCAGTATTTT. Translation: CASRTSGTDTQYF. The chain links TRBV6-2 or TRBV6-3 to TRBJ2-3; TRBD2 aligns across 8 bases. The CDR3 sequence is 13 residues long. V lost 6 bases, J lost 1 base, and 0 bases stayed unmatched. Germline CDR1 reads MNHEY; CDR2 reads SVGEGT.

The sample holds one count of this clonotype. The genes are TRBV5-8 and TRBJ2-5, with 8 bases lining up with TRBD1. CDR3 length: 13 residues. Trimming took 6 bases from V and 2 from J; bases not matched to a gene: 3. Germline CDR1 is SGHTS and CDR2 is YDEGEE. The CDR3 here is CASNRDRQETQYF. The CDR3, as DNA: TGTGCCAGCAACCGGGACAGGCAAGAGACCCAGTACTTC.

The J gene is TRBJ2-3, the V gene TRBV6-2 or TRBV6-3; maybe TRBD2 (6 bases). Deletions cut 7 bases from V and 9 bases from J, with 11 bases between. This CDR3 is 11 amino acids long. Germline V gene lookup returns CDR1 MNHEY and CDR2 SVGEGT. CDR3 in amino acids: CASTSGGTQYF. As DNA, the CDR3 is TGTGCCAGCACCTCTGGGGGGACGCAGTATTTT.

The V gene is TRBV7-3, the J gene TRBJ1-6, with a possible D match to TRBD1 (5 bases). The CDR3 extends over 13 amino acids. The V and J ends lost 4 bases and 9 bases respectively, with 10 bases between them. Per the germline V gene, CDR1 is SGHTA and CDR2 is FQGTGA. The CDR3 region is CASSSTGGSPLHF. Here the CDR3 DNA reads TGTGCCAGCAGCTCAACGGGGGGTTCACCCCTCCACTTT.

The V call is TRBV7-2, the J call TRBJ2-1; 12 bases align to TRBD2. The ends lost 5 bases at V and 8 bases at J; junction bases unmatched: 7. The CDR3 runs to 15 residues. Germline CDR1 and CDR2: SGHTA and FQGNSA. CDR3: CASSPTSGRNYEQFF. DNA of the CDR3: TGTGCCAGCAGCCCAACTAGCGGGAGGAACTATGAGCAGTTCTTC. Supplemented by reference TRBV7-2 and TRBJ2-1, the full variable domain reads GAGVSQSPSNKVTEKGKDVELRCDPISGHTALYWYRQSLGQGLEFLIYFQGNSAPDKSGLPSDRFSAERTGGSVSTLTIQRTQQEDSAVYLCASSPTSGRNYEQFFGPGTRLTVL.

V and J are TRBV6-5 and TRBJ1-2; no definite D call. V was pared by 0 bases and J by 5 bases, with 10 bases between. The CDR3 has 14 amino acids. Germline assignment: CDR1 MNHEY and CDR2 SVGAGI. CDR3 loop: CASSYSRLNYGYTF. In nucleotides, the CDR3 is TGTGCCAGCAGTTACTCGAGGCTAAATTATGGCTACACCTTC.

Here the CDR3 reads CASSLFRTSGGNIQYF. DNA for the CDR3: TGTGCCAGCAGTTTATTTCGGACTAGCGGAGGAAACATTCAGTACTTC. The chain has TRBV28 and TRBJ2-4, with TRBD2 identical over 10 bases. Looked up from germline, CDR1 is MDHEN and CDR2 is SYDVKM. Trimming at V came to 1 base and at J to 6 bases, leaving 6 bases not matched to a gene. This CDR3 spans 16 amino acids.

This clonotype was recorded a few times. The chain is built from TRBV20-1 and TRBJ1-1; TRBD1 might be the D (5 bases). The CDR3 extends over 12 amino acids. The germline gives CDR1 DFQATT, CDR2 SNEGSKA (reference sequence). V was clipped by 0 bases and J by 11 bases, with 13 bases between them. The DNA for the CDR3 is TGCAGTGCTAGAGATCCGGGACGCGAGGCTTTCTTT. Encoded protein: CSARDPGREAFF.

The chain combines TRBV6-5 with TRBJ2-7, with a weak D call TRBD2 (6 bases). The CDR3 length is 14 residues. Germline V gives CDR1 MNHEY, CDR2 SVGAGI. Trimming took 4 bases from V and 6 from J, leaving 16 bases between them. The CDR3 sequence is CASSFGTPVAEQYF. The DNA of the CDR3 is TGTGCCAGCAGTTTCGGGACTCCCGTGGCCGAGCAGTACTTC.

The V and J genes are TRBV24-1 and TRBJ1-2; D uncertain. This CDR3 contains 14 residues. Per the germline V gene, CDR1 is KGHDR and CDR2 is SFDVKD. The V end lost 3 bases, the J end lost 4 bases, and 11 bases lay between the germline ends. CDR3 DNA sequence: TGTGCCACCAGTGATGTCGGGGATCCCTATGGCTACACCTTC. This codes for CATSDVGDPYGYTF.

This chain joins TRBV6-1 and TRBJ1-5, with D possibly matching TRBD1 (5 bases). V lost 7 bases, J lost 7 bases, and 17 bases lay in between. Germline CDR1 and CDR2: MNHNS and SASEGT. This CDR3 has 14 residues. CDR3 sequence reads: CASNREGREQPQHF. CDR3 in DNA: TGTGCCAGCAACCGCGAGGGGCGCGAACAGCCCCAGCATTTT.

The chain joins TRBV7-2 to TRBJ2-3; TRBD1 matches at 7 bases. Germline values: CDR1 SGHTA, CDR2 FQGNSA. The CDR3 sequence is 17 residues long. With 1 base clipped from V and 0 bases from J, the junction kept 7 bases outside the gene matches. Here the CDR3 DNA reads TGTGCCAGCAGCTTAGTCTGGGGACAGATTAGCACAGATACGCAGTATTTT. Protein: CASSLVWGQISTDTQYF.

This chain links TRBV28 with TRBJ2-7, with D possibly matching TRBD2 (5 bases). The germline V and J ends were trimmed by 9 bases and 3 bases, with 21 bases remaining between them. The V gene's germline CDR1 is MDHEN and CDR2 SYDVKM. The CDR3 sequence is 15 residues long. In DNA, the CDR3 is TGTGCCAGTCAGTTTACACGGGGATTTGTCTACGAGCAGTACTTC. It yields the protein CASQFTRGFVYEQYF.

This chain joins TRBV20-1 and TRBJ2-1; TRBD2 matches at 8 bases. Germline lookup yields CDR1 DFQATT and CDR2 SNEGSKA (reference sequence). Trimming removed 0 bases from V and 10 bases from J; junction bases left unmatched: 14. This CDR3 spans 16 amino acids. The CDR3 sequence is CSARDPYSGISAEQFF. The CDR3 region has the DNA TGCAGTGCTAGAGATCCCTATAGCGGGATATCAGCCGAGCAGTTCTTC.

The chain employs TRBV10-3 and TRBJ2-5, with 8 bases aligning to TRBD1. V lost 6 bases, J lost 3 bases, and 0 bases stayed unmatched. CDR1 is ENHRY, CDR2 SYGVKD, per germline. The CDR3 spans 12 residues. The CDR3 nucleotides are TGTGCCATCAGGACAGGGGAAGAGACCCAGTACTTC. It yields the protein CAIRTGEETQYF.

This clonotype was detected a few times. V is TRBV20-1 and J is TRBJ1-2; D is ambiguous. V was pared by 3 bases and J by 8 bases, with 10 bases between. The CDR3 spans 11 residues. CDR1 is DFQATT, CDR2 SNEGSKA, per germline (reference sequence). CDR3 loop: CSARTAGGYTF. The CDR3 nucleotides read TGCAGTGCTAGGACTGCGGGGGGCTACACCTTC.

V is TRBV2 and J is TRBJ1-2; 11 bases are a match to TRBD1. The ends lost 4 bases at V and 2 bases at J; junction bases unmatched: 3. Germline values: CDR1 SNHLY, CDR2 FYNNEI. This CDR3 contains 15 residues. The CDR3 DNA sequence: TGTGCCAGCAGTGGACGGGACAGGGGGAACTATGGCTACACCTTC. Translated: CASSGRDRGNYGYTF. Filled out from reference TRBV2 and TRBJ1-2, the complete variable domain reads EPEVTQTPSHQVTQMGQEVILRCVPISNHLYFYWYRQILGQKVEFLVSFYNNEISEKSEIFDDQFSVERPDGSNFTLKIRSTKLEDSAMYFCASSGRDRGNYGYTFGSGTRLTVV.

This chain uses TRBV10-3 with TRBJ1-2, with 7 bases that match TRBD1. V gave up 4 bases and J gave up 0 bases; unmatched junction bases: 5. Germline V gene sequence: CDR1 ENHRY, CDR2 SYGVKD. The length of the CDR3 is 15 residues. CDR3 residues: CAISALTGTNYGYTF. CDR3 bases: TGTGCCATCAGTGCTTTGACAGGGACTAACTATGGCTACACCTTC.

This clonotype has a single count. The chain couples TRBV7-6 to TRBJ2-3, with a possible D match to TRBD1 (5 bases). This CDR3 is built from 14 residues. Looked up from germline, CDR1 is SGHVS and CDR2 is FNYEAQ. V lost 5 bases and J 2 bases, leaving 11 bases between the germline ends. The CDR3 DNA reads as TGTGCCAGCAGCCTAAGACAGTACACAGATACGCAGTATTTT. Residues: CASSLRQYTDTQYF.

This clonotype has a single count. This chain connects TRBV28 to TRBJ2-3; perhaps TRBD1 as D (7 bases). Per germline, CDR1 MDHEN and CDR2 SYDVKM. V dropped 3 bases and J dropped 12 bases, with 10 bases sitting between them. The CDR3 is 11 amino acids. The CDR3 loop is CASSFRGVQYF. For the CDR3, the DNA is TGTGCCAGCAGTTTCAGGGGGGTACAGTATTTT.

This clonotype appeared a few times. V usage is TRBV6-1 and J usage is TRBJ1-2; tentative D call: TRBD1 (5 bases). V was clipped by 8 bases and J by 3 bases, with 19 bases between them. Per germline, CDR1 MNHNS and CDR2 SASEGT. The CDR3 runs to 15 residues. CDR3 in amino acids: CASYKGWGRDYGYTF. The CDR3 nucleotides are TGTGCCAGCTACAAGGGGTGGGGAAGGGACTATGGCTACACCTTC.

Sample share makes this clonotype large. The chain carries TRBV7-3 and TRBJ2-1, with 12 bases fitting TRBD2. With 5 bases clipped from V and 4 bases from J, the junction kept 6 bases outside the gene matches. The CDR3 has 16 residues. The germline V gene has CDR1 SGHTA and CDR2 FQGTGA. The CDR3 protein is CASSLRTSGVYNEQFF. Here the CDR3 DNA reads TGTGCCAGCAGCCTAAGGACTAGCGGGGTGTACAATGAGCAGTTCTTC. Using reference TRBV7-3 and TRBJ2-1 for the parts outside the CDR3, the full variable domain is GAGVSQTPSNKVTEKGKYVELRCDPISGHTALYWYRQSLGQGPEFLIYFQGTGAADDSGLPNDRFFAVRPEGSVSTLKIQRTERGDSAVYLCASSLRTSGVYNEQFFGPGTRLTVL.

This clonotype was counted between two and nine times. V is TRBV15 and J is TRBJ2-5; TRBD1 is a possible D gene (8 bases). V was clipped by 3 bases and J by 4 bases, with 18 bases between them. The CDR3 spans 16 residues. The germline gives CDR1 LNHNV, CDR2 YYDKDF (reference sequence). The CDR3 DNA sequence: TGTGCCACCAGCAGGGGGGGGGACAGGTTCCTAGAGACCCAGTACTTC. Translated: CATSRGGDRFLETQYF.

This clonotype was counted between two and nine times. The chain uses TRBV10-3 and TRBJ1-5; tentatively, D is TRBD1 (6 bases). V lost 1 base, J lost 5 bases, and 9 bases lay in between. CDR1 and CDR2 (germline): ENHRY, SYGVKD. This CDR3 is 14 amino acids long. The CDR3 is CAISEWGPDQPQHF. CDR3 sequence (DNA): TGTGCCATCAGTGAGTGGGGGCCGGATCAGCCCCAGCATTTT.

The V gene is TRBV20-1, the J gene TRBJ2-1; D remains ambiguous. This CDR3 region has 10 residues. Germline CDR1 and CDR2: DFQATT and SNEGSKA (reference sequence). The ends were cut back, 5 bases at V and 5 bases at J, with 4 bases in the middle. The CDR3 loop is CSAADNEQFF. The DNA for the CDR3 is TGCAGTGCTGCGGACAATGAGCAGTTCTTC.